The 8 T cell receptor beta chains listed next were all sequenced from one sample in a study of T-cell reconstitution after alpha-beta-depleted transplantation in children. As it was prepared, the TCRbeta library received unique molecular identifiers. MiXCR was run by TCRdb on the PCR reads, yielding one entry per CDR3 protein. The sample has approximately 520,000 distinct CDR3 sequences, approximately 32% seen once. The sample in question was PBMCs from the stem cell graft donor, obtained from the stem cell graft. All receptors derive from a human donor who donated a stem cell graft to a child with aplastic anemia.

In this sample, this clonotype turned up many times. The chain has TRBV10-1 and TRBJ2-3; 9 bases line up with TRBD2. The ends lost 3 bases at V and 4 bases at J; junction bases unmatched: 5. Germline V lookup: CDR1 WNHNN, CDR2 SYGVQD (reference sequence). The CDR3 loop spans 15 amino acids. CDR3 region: CASSDVAGVSDTQYF. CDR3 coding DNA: TGCGCCAGCAGTGATGTAGCGGGAGTCTCAGATACGCAGTATTTT.

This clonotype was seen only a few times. DNA of the CDR3: TGTGCCAGCAGTTTGGGGCTGAATTCATACGAGCAGTACGTC. Amino acids: CASSLGLNSYEQYV. This chain uses TRBV12-3 or TRBV12-4 with TRBJ2-7, with D tentatively TRBD1 (5 bases). This CDR3 has 14 residues. V gave up 3 bases and J gave up 4 bases, with 13 bases separating them.

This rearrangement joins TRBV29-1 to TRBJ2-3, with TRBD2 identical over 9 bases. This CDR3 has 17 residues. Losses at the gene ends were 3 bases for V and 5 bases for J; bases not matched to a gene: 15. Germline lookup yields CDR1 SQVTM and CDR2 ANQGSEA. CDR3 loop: CSVEAMDGTSHLDTQYF. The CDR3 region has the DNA TGCAGCGTTGAGGCTATGGACGGGACTAGCCACTTAGATACGCAGTATTTT.

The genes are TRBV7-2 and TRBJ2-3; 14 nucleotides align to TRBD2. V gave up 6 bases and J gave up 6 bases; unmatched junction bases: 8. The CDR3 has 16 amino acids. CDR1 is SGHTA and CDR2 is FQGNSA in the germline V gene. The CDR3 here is CASSPGLAGGQDTQYF. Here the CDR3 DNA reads TGTGCCAGCAGTCCAGGACTAGCGGGAGGTCAGGATACGCAGTATTTT.

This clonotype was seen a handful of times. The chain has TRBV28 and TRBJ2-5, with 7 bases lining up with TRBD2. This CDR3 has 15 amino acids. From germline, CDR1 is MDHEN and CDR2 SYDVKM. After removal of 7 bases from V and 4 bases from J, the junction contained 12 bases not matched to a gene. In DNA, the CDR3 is TGTGCCAGCACCCGAAGCGGCGGGAGAGGAGAGACCCAGTACTTC. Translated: CASTRSGGRGETQYF.

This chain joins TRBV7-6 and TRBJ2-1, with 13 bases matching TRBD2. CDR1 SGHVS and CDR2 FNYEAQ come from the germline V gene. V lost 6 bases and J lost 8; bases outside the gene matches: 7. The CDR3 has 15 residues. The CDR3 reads CASRAGTSGIHEQFF. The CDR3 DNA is TGTGCCAGCAGGGCCGGGACTAGCGGGATTCATGAGCAGTTCTTC.

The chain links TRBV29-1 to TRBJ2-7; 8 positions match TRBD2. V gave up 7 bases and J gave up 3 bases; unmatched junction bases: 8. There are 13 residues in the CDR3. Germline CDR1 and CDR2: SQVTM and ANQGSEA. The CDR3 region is CSGVGLDSYEQYF. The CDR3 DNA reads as TGCAGCGGGGTGGGACTAGATAGCTACGAGCAGTACTTC.

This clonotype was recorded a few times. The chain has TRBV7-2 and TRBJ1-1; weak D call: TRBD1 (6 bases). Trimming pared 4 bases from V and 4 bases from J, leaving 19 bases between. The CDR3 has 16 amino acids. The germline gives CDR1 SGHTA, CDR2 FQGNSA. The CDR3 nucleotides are TGTGCCAGCAGCTCCATGCCACAGGGCGGGAGCACTGAAGCTTTCTTT. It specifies CASSSMPQGGSTEAFF.